The present entry profiles one T cell receptor beta chain with its context. Per the study methods: The authors estimated nucleated cell counts from reference gene primer amplification. The repertoire was sequenced with immunoSEQ multiplex PCR; TCRdb's copy has only in-frame clones and lacks some. That table furnishes V, J and clone size, whereas the DNA furnished D and trimming. The data hold hundreds of thousands of clones, with roughly 80% observed a single time. In terms of age and location, participants ranged from roughly 18 to 90 years and lived in about 25 US areas. This record belongs to a study of blood T cell repertoires in COVID-19. The sample comprised PBMCs or T cells enriched from blood (not recorded which). The source is a man aged 40-49 years who had been exposed to COVID-19.

The CDR3 DNA reads as TGTGCCAGCAGCTTCGGGAACACTGAAGCTTTCTTT. It specifies CASSFGNTEAFF. J is TRBJ1-1 and V is TRBV13; D remains ambiguous. Germline CDR1 reads PRHDT; CDR2 reads FYEKMQ (reference sequence). Trimming removed 3 bases from V and 1 base from J, with 3 bases in between. This CDR3 contains 12 residues.